These T cell receptor beta chains were read from a single sample in a study of CD8+CD57+ T cells in acquired aplastic anemia. In TCRdb, the reads were re-called with MiXCR into one record per CDR3 protein. This sample has some 200,000 distinct CDR3 sequences; approximately 48% occur once, and the top ten carry approximately 9.7%. Sample: sorted CD4+, CD8+, or CD8+CD57+ T cells (not recorded which) from PBMCs. These receptors were taken from a human donor with aplastic anemia. The CDR3 runs from the conserved cysteine through the conserved F or W. D genes are given only for firm matches. The size of a clone is reported for some rows only, either as once, few or many, or as a class for expanded clones.

length: 13
J: TRBJ2-7
D: NA
V: TRBV20-1
size: many
CDR3: CSARRQTAYEQYF
DNA: TGCAGTGCTAGGCGACAGACGGCCTACGAGCAGTACTTC

length: 13
J: TRBJ2-1
D: NA
V: TRBV5-1
size: many
CDR3: CASSTDSYNEQFF
DNA: TGCGCCAGCAGCACGGACTCCTACAATGAGCAGTTCTTC

length: 12
J: TRBJ2-7
D: TRBD1
V: TRBV2
size: few
CDR3: CASSDRGHEQYF
DNA: TGTGCCAGCAGTGATAGGGGGCACGAGCAGTACTTC

length: 12
J: TRBJ1-6
D: NA
V: TRBV5-1
size: many
CDR3: CASSFGNSPLHF
DNA: TGCGCCAGCAGCTTCGGGAATTCACCCCTCCACTTT

length: 15
J: TRBJ1-1
D: TRBD1
V: TRBV7-9
size: NA
CDR3: CASSSSGQGNTEAFF
DNA: TGTGCCAGCAGCTCCTCGGGACAGGGGAACACTGAAGCTTTCTTT

length: 15
J: TRBJ2-1
D: TRBD2
V: TRBV15
size: NA
CDR3: CATSGEGPIYNEQFF
DNA: TGTGCCACCAGTGGGGAGGGCCCAATCTACAATGAGCAGTTCTTC

length: 10
J: TRBJ1-1
D: NA
V: TRBV20-1
size: NA
CDR3: CSASNTEAFF
DNA: TGCAGTGCCTCCAACACTGAAGCTTTCTTT

length: 12
J: TRBJ2-5
D: NA
V: TRBV5-5
size: NA
CDR3: CASSLEGETQYF
DNA: TGTGCCAGCAGCTTGGAGGGGGAGACCCAGTACTTC

length: 14
J: TRBJ1-5
D: NA
V: TRBV24-1
size: NA
CDR3: CATAGPLSNQPQHF
DNA: TGTGCCACCGCGGGGCCACTTAGCAATCAGCCCCAGCATTTT

length: 14
J: TRBJ2-3
D: NA
V: TRBV7-3
size: NA
CDR3: CASSLETGTDTQYF
DNA: TGTGCCAGCAGCTTAGAGACAGGAACAGATACGCAGTATTTT

length: 15
J: TRBJ2-3
D: TRBD1
V: TRBV15
size: few
CDR3: CATSTTGGGTDTQYF
DNA: TGTGCCACCAGCACAACAGGGGGTGGGACAGATACGCAGTATTTT

length: 15
J: TRBJ2-7
D: NA
V: TRBV6-2/TRBV6-3
size: NA
CDR3: CASSYLLTAQSEQYF
DNA: TGTGCCAGCAGTTACTTACTGACAGCCCAATCCGAGCAGTACTTC

length: 17
J: TRBJ2-2
D: NA
V: TRBV10-3
size: many
CDR3: CAISKMVAARHTGELFF
DNA: TGTGCCATCAGCAAGATGGTAGCGGCGCGACACACCGGGGAGCTGTTTTTT

length: 14
J: TRBJ2-5
D: NA
V: TRBV9
size: NA
CDR3: CASSVGGSRETQYF
DNA: TGTGCCAGCAGCGTAGGTGGCTCCAGAGAGACCCAGTACTTC

length: 14
J: TRBJ2-7
D: NA
V: TRBV20-1
size: NA
CDR3: CSARDGGAGYEQYF
DNA: TGCAGTGCTAGAGATGGGGGCGCCGGCTACGAGCAGTACTTC

length: 13
J: TRBJ1-4
D: NA
V: TRBV24-1
size: NA
CDR3: CATQRDTNEKLFF
DNA: TGTGCCACGCAACGGGACACAAATGAAAAACTGTTTTTT

length: 14
J: TRBJ1-6
D: NA
V: TRBV20-1
size: NA
CDR3: CSARDLVRNSPLHF
DNA: TGCAGTGCTAGAGACTTAGTGAGGAATTCACCCCTCCACTTT

length: 13
J: TRBJ1-5
D: NA
V: TRBV10-3
size: NA
CDR3: CAISEVSNQPQHF
DNA: TGTGCCATCAGTGAAGTCAGCAATCAGCCCCAGCATTTT

length: 14
J: TRBJ2-1
D: TRBD2
V: TRBV20-1
size: NA
CDR3: CSAVRLAAHNEQFF
DNA: TGCAGTGCTGTCAGACTAGCGGCACACAATGAGCAGTTCTTC

length: 14
J: TRBJ2-7
D: TRBD2
V: TRBV15
size: NA
CDR3: CATSRGGGGYEQYF
DNA: TGTGCCACCAGCAGGGGTGGGGGGGGATACGAGCAGTACTTC

length: 16
J: TRBJ2-7
D: TRBD2
V: TRBV28
size: many
CDR3: CASSRQWAGAQDEQYF
DNA: TGTGCCAGCAGTCGCCAATGGGCGGGAGCTCAGGACGAGCAGTACTTC

length: 12
J: TRBJ1-1
D: NA
V: TRBV6-5
size: many
CDR3: CASRIHGTEAFF
DNA: TGTGCCAGCAGGATTCATGGCACTGAAGCTTTCTTT

length: 14
J: TRBJ1-6
D: TRBD1
V: TRBV9
size: NA
CDR3: CASSEGAGDSPLHF
DNA: TGTGCCAGCAGCGAGGGGGCAGGGGATTCACCCCTCCACTTT

length: 15
J: TRBJ2-2
D: NA
V: TRBV24-1
size: NA
CDR3: CATSGTGYGTGELFF
DNA: TGTGCCACCAGTGGAACAGGTTACGGCACCGGGGAGCTGTTTTTT

length: 15
J: TRBJ2-3
D: NA
V: TRBV11-1
size: NA
CDR3: CASSAWGFGTDTQYF
DNA: TGTGCCAGCAGCGCTTGGGGATTCGGCACAGATACGCAGTATTTT

length: 14
J: TRBJ2-5
D: NA
V: TRBV20-1
size: NA
CDR3: CSARHPTVQETQYF
DNA: TGCAGTGCTAGACACCCGACAGTACAAGAGACCCAGTACTTC

length: 11
J: TRBJ2-7
D: NA
V: TRBV20-1
size: many
CDR3: CSARPVLEQYF
DNA: TGCAGTGCTAGACCCGTGCTCGAGCAGTACTTC

length: 13
J: TRBJ1-1
D: NA
V: TRBV7-6
size: once
CDR3: CASSLGQGSEAFF
DNA: TGTGCCAGCAGCTTGGGCCAGGGGAGTGAAGCTTTCTTT

length: 15
J: TRBJ2-3
D: TRBD2
V: TRBV20-1
size: NA
CDR3: CSAIRLAGNTDTQYF
DNA: TGCAGTGCAATTAGACTAGCTGGGAACACAGATACGCAGTATTTT

length: 13
J: TRBJ1-2
D: NA
V: TRBV12-3/TRBV12-4
size: many
CDR3: CASRPGTVYGYTF
DNA: TGTGCCAGCAGACCCGGGACGGTCTATGGCTACACCTTC

length: 11
J: TRBJ2-7
D: NA
V: TRBV2
size: NA
CDR3: CASQWYYEQYF
DNA: TGTGCCAGCCAATGGTACTACGAGCAGTACTTC

length: 15
J: TRBJ2-7
D: TRBD1
V: TRBV18
size: few
CDR3: CASSPGQGTAYEQYF
DNA: TGTGCCAGCTCACCGGGACAGGGGACTGCCTACGAGCAGTACTTC

length: 14
J: TRBJ1-4
D: NA
V: TRBV10-3
size: NA
CDR3: CAISDRVGYEKLFF
DNA: TGTGCCATCAGTGATCGGGTGGGGTATGAAAAACTGTTTTTT

length: 14
J: TRBJ2-1
D: NA
V: TRBV19
size: NA
CDR3: CASSFAGTNNEQFF
DNA: TGTGCCAGTAGTTTCGCCGGGACAAACAATGAGCAGTTCTTC

length: 14
J: TRBJ2-7
D: TRBD1
V: TRBV6-5
size: many
CDR3: CASSSGTGASEQYF
DNA: TGTGCCAGCAGTTCCGGGACAGGGGCCAGCGAGCAGTACTTC

length: 15
J: TRBJ2-5
D: NA
V: TRBV24-1
size: NA
CDR3: CASRRTGDYQETQYF
DNA: TGTGCCAGCAGACGCACAGGGGACTACCAAGAGACCCAGTACTTC

length: 17
J: TRBJ2-3
D: NA
V: TRBV25-1
size: NA
CDR3: CASSYSSRRGAVDTQYF
DNA: TGTGCCAGCAGTTACTCGAGCCGCCGGGGGGCGGTAGATACGCAGTATTTT

length: 14
J: TRBJ2-7
D: NA
V: TRBV2
size: many
CDR3: CASSEIGQPYEQYF
DNA: TGTGCCAGCAGTGAGATTGGACAGCCCTACGAGCAGTACTTC

length: 15
J: TRBJ2-3
D: NA
V: TRBV9
size: NA
CDR3: CASSVAAGSTDTQYF
DNA: TGTGCCAGCAGCGTAGCAGCGGGCAGCACAGATACGCAGTATTTT

length: 11
J: TRBJ2-7
D: NA
V: TRBV5-6
size: many
CDR3: CASSGGYEQYF
DNA: TGTGCCAGCAGCGGGGGGTACGAGCAGTACTTC

length: 10
J: TRBJ1-4
D: NA
V: TRBV10-3
size: NA
CDR3: CATRDGKLFF
DNA: TGTGCCACCAGGGACGGAAAACTGTTTTTT

length: 13
J: TRBJ2-1
D: NA
V: TRBV10-3
size: many
CDR3: CAVSGSGHNEQFF
DNA: TGTGCCGTCAGCGGTTCTGGCCACAATGAGCAGTTCTTC

length: 14
J: TRBJ2-7
D: TRBD1
V: TRBV10-3
size: many
CDR3: CAIRPPGTGGEQYF
DNA: TGTGCCATCAGACCCCCCGGGACAGGGGGCGAGCAGTACTTC

length: 12
J: TRBJ2-1
D: NA
V: TRBV2
size: NA
CDR3: CASSDLQPEQFF
DNA: TGTGCCAGCAGTGATCTACAGCCTGAGCAGTTCTTC

length: 12
J: TRBJ2-3
D: NA
V: TRBV2
size: few
CDR3: CASKRLADTQYF
DNA: TGTGCCTCCAAGCGTCTCGCAGATACGCAGTATTTT

length: 14
J: TRBJ2-1
D: TRBD1
V: TRBV10-3
size: few
CDR3: CAISGGTGESEQFF
DNA: TGTGCCATCAGTGGAGGGACAGGGGAGAGTGAGCAGTTCTTC

length: 16
J: TRBJ1-5
D: TRBD1
V: TRBV18
size: few
CDR3: CASSPSGQGSNQPQHF
DNA: TGTGCCAGCTCACCGTCGGGACAGGGTAGCAATCAGCCCCAGCATTTT

length: 15
J: TRBJ2-7
D: NA
V: TRBV20-1
size: NA
CDR3: CSASEGLVMVYEQYF
DNA: TGCAGTGCTAGCGAAGGACTGGTAATGGTGTACGAGCAGTACTTC

length: 14
J: TRBJ1-5
D: NA
V: TRBV2
size: NA
CDR3: CASTVEVGGQPQHF
DNA: TGTGCCAGCACTGTGGAGGTGGGCGGTCAGCCCCAGCATTTT